This T cell receptor beta chain was captured by sequencing in a study of blood T cell repertoires in COVID-19. Trimming cost V 6 bases and J 3 bases, with 15 bases left between them. The germline CDR1 and CDR2 sequences are MNHEY and SVGAGI. CDR3 size: 14 residues. Profiling relied on immunoSEQ multiplex PCR, and the TCRdb table lists in-frame clones only, not all of them. Here the sample spans about 94,000 clones, 75% to 85% being singletons. The specimen was peripheral blood. The V call is TRBV6-5, the J call TRBJ2-7; no reliable D call. The source of this sequence is a woman over 75 with acute or convalescent COVID-19. In DNA, the CDR3 is TGTGCCAGCAGACCCCTAATTAAAAGCTACGAGCAGTACTTC. It is translated as CASRPLIKSYEQYF.